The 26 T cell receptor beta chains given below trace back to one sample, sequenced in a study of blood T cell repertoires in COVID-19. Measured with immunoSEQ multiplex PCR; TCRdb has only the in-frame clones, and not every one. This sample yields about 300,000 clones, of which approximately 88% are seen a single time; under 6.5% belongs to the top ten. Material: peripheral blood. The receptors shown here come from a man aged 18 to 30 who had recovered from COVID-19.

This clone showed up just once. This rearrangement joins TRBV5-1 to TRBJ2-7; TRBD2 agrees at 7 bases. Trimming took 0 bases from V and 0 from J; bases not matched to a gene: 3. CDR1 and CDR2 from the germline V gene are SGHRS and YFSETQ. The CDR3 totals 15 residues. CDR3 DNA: TGCGCCAGCAGCTTGGACAGGACTAGCTCCTACGAGCAGTACTTC. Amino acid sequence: CASSLDRTSSYEQYF.

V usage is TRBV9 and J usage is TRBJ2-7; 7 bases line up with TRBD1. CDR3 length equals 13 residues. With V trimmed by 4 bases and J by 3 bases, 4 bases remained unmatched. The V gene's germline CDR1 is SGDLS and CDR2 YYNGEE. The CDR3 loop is CASSSGTDYEQYF. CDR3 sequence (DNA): TGTGCCAGCAGCTCCGGGACAGACTACGAGCAGTACTTC.

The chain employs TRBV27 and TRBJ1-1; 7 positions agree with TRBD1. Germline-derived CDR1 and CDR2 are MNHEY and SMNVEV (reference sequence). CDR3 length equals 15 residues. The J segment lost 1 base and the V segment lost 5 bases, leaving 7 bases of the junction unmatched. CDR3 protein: CASSAQQGGNTEAFF. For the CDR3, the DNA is TGTGCCAGCAGTGCCCAGCAGGGGGGGAACACTGAAGCTTTCTTT.

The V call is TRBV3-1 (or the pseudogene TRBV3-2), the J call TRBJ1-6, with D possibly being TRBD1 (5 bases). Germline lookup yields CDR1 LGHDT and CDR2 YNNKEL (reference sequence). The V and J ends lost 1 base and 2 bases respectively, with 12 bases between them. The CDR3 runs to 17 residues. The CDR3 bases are TGTGCCAGCAGCCAAGGATCCGGGGGGACCTATAATTCACCCCTCCACTTT. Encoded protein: CASSQGSGGTYNSPLHF.

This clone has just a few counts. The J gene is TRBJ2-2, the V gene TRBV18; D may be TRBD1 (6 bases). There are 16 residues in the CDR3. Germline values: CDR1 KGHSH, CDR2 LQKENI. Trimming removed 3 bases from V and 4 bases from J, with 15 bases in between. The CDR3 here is CASSPRTVMGTGELFF. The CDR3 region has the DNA TGTGCCAGCTCACCTAGGACAGTGATGGGCACCGGGGAGCTGTTTTTT. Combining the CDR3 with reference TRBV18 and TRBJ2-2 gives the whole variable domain NAGVMQNPRHLVRRRGQEARLRCSPMKGHSHVYWYRQLPEEGLKFMVYLQKENIIDESGMPKERFSAEFPKEGPSILRIQQVVRGDSAAYFCASSPRTVMGTGELFFGEGSRLTVL.

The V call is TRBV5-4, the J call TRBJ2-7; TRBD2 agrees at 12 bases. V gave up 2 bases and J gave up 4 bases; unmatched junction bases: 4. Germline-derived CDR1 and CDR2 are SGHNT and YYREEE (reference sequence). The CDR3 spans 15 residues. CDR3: CASSFGGTSGYEQYF. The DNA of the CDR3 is TGTGCCAGCAGCTTCGGAGGGACTAGCGGGTACGAGCAGTACTTC.

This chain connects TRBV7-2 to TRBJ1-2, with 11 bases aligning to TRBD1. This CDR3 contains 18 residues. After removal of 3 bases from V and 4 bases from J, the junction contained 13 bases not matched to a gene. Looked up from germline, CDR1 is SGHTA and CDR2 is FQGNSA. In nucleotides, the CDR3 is TGTGCCAGCAGCTTGGTACCGGGACAGGGGGAAGCGCCCTATGGCTACACCTTC. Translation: CASSLVPGQGEAPYGYTF.

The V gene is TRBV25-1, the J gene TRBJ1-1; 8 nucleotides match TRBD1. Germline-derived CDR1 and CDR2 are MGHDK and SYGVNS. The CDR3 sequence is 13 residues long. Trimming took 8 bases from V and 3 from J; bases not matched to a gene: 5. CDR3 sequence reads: CASVTGEDTEAFF. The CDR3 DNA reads TGTGCCAGCGTGACAGGGGAGGACACTGAAGCTTTCTTT.

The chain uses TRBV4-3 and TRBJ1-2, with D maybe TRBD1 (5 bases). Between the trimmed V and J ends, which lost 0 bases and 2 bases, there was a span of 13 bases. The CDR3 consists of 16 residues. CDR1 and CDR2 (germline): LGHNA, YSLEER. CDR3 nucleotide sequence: TGCGCCAGCAGCCAAGAGACGGGCCGGGGGAACTATGGCTACACCTTC. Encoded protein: CASSQETGRGNYGYTF.

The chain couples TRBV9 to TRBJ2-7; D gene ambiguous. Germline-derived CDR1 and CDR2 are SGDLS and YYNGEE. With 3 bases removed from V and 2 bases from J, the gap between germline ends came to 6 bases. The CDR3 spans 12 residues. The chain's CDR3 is CASSGAAYEQYF. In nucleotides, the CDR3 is TGTGCCAGCAGCGGGGCAGCCTACGAGCAGTACTTC.

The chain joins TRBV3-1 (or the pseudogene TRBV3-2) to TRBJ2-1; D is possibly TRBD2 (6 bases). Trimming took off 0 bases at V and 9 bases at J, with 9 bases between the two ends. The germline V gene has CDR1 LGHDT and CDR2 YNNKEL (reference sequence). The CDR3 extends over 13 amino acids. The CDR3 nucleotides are TGTGCCAGCAGCCAAGATCGAGCGGGTGAGCAGTTCTTC. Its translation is CASSQDRAGEQFF.

In DNA, the CDR3 is TGTGCCACGTCATCGGGGGGGCCGGTGGTTACGCAGTATTTT. This codes for CATSSGGPVVTQYF. This sequence joins TRBV7-9 and TRBJ2-3, with 8 bases that match TRBD2. J gave up 8 bases and V 10 bases, and 14 bases lay outside the gene matches. CDR3 length equals 14 residues. The V gene's germline CDR1 is SEHNR and CDR2 FQNEAQ (reference sequence). The full variable domain, its missing parts supplied by reference TRBV7-9 and TRBJ2-3, is DTGVSQNPRHKITKRGQNVTFRCDPISEHNRLYWYRQTLGQGPEFLTYFQNEAQLEKSRLLSDRFSAERPKGSFSTLEIQRTEQGDSAMYLCATSSGGPVVTQYFGPGTRLTVL.

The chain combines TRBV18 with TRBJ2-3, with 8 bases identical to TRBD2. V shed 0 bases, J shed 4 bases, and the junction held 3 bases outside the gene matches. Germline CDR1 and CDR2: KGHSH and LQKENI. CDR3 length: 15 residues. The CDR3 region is CASSPPLGGADTQYF. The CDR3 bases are TGTGCCAGCTCACCACCGCTCGGGGGGGCAGATACGCAGTATTTT. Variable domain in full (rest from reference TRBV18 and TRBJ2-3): NAGVMQNPRHLVRRRGQEARLRCSPMKGHSHVYWYRQLPEEGLKFMVYLQKENIIDESGMPKERFSAEFPKEGPSILRIQQVVRGDSAAYFCASSPPLGGADTQYFGPGTRLTVL.

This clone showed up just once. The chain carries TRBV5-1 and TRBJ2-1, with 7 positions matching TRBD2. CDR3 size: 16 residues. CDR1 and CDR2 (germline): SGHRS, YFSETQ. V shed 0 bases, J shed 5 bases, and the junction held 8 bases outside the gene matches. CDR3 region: CASSLALMAGDNEQFF. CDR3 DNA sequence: TGCGCCAGCAGCTTGGCCCTAATGGCGGGAGACAATGAGCAGTTCTTC.

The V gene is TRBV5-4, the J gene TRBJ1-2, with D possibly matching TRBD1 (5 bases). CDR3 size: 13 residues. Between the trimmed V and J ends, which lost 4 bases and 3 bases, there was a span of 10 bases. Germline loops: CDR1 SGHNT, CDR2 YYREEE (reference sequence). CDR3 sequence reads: CASSPGQDYGYTF. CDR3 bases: TGTGCCAGCAGCCCAGGGCAGGACTATGGCTACACCTTC.

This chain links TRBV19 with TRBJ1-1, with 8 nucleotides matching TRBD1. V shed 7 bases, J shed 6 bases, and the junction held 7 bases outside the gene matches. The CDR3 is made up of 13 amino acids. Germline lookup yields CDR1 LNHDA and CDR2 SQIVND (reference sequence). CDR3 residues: CASTQGARSEAFF. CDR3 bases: TGTGCCAGTACTCAGGGGGCGCGATCTGAAGCTTTCTTT. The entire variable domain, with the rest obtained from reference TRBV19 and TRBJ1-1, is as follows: DGGITQSPKYLFRKEGQNVTLSCEQNLNHDAMYWYRQDPGQGLRLIYYSQIVNDFQKGDIAEGYSVSREKKESFPLTVTSAQKNPTAFYLCASTQGARSEAFFGQGTRLTVV.

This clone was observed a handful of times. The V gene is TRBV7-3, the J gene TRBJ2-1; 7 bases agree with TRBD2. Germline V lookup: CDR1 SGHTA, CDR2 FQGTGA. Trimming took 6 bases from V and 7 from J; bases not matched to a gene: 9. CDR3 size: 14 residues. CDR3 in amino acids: CASSVGGPMNEQFF. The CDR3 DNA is TGTGCCAGCAGTGTGGGAGGGCCTATGAATGAGCAGTTCTTC.

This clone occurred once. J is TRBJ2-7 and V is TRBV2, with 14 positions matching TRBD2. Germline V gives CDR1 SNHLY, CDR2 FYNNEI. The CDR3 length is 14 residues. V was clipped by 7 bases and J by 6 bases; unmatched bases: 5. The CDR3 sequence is CASKGLAGGLEQYF. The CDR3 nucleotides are TGTGCCAGCAAAGGACTAGCGGGAGGCCTCGAGCAGTACTTC.

The DNA of the CDR3 is TGCGCCAGCAGCCAACCCGGGACAGAAGCTTTCTTT. It specifies CASSQPGTEAFF. This chain joins TRBV4-1 and TRBJ1-1; TRBD1 is a possible D gene (6 bases). This CDR3 contains 12 residues. The germline V gene encodes CDR1 MGHRA and CDR2 YSYEKL. V was clipped by 2 bases and J by 8 bases, with 9 bases between them.

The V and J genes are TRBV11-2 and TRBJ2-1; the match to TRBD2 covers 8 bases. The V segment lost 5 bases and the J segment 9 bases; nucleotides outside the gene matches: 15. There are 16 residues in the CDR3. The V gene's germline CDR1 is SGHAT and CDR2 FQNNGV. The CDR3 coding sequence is TGTGCCAGCAGCCCGCGGGAGGCGCTCCGTGAAGGTGAGCAGTTCTTC. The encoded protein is CASSPREALREGEQFF.

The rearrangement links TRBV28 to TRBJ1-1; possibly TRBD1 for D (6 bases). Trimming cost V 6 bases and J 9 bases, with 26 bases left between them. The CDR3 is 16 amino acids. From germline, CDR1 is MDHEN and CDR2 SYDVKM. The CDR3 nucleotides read TGTGCCAGCAGACTAACTAGTTTGACAGGAGTCCGGCAAGCTTTCTTT. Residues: CASRLTSLTGVRQAFF.

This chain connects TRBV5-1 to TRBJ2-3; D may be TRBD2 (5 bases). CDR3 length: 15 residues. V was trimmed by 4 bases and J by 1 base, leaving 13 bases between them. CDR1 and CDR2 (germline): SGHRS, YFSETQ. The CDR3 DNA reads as TGCGCCAGCAGCCCCTCCAGTAGCGGCACAGATACGCAGTATTTT. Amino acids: CASSPSSSGTDTQYF.

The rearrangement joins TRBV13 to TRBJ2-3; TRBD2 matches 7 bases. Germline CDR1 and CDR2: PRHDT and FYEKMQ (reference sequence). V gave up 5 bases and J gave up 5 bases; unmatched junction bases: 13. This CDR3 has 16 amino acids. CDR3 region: CASSPLGFAGEDTQYF. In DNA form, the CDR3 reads TGTGCCAGCAGCCCCCTCGGGTTTGCGGGAGAAGATACGCAGTATTTT.

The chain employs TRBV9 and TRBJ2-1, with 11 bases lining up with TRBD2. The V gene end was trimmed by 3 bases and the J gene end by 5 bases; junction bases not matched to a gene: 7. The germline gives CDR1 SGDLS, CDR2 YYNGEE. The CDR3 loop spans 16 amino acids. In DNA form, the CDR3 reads TGTGCCAGCAGCGGATTAGCGGGGGGGCCCGACAATGAGCAGTTCTTC. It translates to CASSGLAGGPDNEQFF.

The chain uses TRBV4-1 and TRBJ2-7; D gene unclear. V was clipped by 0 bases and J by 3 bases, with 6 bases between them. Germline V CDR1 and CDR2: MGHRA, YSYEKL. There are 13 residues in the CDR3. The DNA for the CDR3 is TGCGCCAGCAGCCAAGAGCGGTACTACGAGCAGTACTTC. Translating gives CASSQERYYEQYF.

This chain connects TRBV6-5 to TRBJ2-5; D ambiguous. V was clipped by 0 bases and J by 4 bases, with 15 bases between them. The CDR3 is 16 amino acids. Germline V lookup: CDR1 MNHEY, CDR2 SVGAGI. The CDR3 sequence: CASSYSPTPTRETQYF. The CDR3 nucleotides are TGTGCCAGCAGTTACTCTCCCACCCCCACGCGAGAGACCCAGTACTTC.